This entry features one T cell receptor beta chain sequence. Its antigen is still unknown. This sample is part of a study of T cell responses to AZD1222 COVID-19 vaccine. Study observations and caveats: Seropositivity was recorded at baseline in only 6 or 7 AZD1222 recipients. Vaccine-associated CD4 TCRs spanned spike, dominant at 160-218 and 743-854. It should be noted that donors were predominantly white British and more often female, and clonal diversity was possibly underestimated.

V shed 4 bases and J shed 0 bases, with 6 bases lying between them. The CDR3 has 12 residues. The germline V gene encodes CDR1 SQVTM and CDR2 ANQGSEA. Only in-frame clones appear in the TCRdb table, and some are missing; sequencing was by immunoSEQ multiplex PCR. Of roughly 270,000 clones in the sample, 94% were seen once. Some second doses came at about 4 weeks and others at about 12 weeks; these were pooled. The material was peripheral blood, obtained 28 days after the second AZD1222 dose. V usage is TRBV29-1 and J usage is TRBJ1-1; no reliable D call. The receptor was isolated from an adult who received the AZD1222 COVID-19 vaccine. CDR3 nucleotides: TGCAGCGTTGTGGCCTTGAACACTGAAGCTTTCTTT. Residues: CSVVALNTEAFF.